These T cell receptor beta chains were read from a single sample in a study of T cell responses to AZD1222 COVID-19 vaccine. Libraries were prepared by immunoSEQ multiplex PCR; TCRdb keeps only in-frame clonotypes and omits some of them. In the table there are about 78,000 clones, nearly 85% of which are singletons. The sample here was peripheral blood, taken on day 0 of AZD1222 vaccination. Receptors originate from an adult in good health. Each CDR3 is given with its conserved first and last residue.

CDR3 protein: CASSLSLAGGSTDTQYF
CDR3 length: 17
J gene: TRBJ2-3
V gene: TRBV7-8

CDR3 protein: CASSQDNGWGSYNEQFF
CDR3 length: 17
J gene: TRBJ2-1
V gene: TRBV4-2

CDR3 protein: CASSVTSGGSRETQYF
CDR3 length: 16
J gene: TRBJ2-5
V gene: TRBV5-8

CDR3 protein: CASSLVLGDTEAFF
CDR3 length: 14
J gene: TRBJ1-1
V gene: TRBV5-1

CDR3 protein: CAWRRDSNSPLHF
CDR3 length: 13
J gene: TRBJ1-6
V gene: TRBV30

CDR3 protein: CASSQGIIDQPQHF
CDR3 length: 14
J gene: TRBJ1-5
V gene: TRBV5-5

CDR3 protein: CASTEHSSNQPQHF
CDR3 length: 14
J gene: TRBJ1-5
V gene: TRBV19

CDR3 protein: CASSVGYLQGATVMGTEAFF
CDR3 length: 20
J gene: TRBJ1-1
V gene: TRBV9

CDR3 protein: CATSRDRGNTEAFF
CDR3 length: 14
J gene: TRBJ1-1
V gene: TRBV15

CDR3 protein: CASRTQPGSGYTF
CDR3 length: 13
J gene: TRBJ1-2
V gene: TRBV6-6

CDR3 protein: CASSSPDLVGGYTF
CDR3 length: 14
J gene: TRBJ1-2
V gene: TRBV27

CDR3 protein: CASSDAGGENTEAFF
CDR3 length: 15
J gene: TRBJ1-1
V gene: TRBV6-4

CDR3 protein: CASSIRVSTEAFF
CDR3 length: 13
J gene: TRBJ1-1
V gene: TRBV27

CDR3 protein: CASSAQAGASYEQYF
CDR3 length: 15
J gene: TRBJ2-7
V gene: TRBV7-6

CDR3 protein: CASSLQGVGGYTF
CDR3 length: 13
J gene: TRBJ1-2
V gene: TRBV6-1

CDR3 protein: CSASARDRDTGELFF
CDR3 length: 15
J gene: TRBJ2-2
V gene: TRBV20-1

CDR3 protein: CASSLGQGAKGYTF
CDR3 length: 14
J gene: TRBJ1-2
V gene: TRBV5-1

CDR3 protein: CASSQGQGQPQHF
CDR3 length: 13
J gene: TRBJ1-5
V gene: TRBV4-2

CDR3 protein: CASSQSGRETQYF
CDR3 length: 13
J gene: TRBJ2-5
V gene: TRBV27

CDR3 protein: CASSGGPGRGETQYF
CDR3 length: 15
J gene: TRBJ2-5
V gene: TRBV9

CDR3 protein: CASMRGGTENYGYTF
CDR3 length: 15
J gene: TRBJ1-2
V gene: TRBV6-5

CDR3 protein: CASSRARGEGQPQHF
CDR3 length: 15
J gene: TRBJ1-5
V gene: TRBV6-6

CDR3 protein: CASSPAWGQGYYGYTF
CDR3 length: 16
J gene: TRBJ1-2
V gene: TRBV7-8

CDR3 protein: CASSERSRDRGAKNIQYF
CDR3 length: 18
J gene: TRBJ2-4
V gene: TRBV4-2

CDR3 protein: CASSKVYTIYF
CDR3 length: 11
J gene: TRBJ1-3
V gene: TRBV21-1

CDR3 protein: CASSLTGRVEQYF
CDR3 length: 13
J gene: TRBJ2-7
V gene: TRBV5-6

CDR3 protein: CASSIGTGSGNEQFF
CDR3 length: 15
J gene: TRBJ2-1
V gene: TRBV27

CDR3 protein: CASSSRENGYTF
CDR3 length: 12
J gene: TRBJ1-2
V gene: TRBV12-3/TRBV12-4

CDR3 protein: CATSSGFTDTQYF
CDR3 length: 13
J gene: TRBJ2-3
V gene: TRBV15

CDR3 protein: CASSFSRDSPLHF
CDR3 length: 13
J gene: TRBJ1-6
V gene: TRBV28

CDR3 protein: CASTATDLGAKNIQYF
CDR3 length: 16
J gene: TRBJ2-4
V gene: TRBV19

CDR3 protein: CASSQEGSSNYGYTF
CDR3 length: 15
J gene: TRBJ1-2
V gene: TRBV4-3

CDR3 protein: CSASLPVTIYNEQFF
CDR3 length: 15
J gene: TRBJ2-1
V gene: TRBV20-1

CDR3 protein: CASSLPPRLAGAHNEQFF
CDR3 length: 18
J gene: TRBJ2-1
V gene: TRBV7-9

CDR3 protein: CASSLRRGGNYGYTF
CDR3 length: 15
J gene: TRBJ1-2
V gene: TRBV27

CDR3 protein: CASSSLRELNTEAFF
CDR3 length: 15
J gene: TRBJ1-1
V gene: TRBV5-1

CDR3 protein: CASSAYRGNTIYF
CDR3 length: 13
J gene: TRBJ1-3
V gene: TRBV5-4

CDR3 protein: CASRKGVSYGYTF
CDR3 length: 13
J gene: TRBJ1-2
V gene: TRBV6-5

CDR3 protein: CASSGGRDGYQETQYF
CDR3 length: 16
J gene: TRBJ2-5
V gene: TRBV9

CDR3 protein: CASSLGLAGAYNEQFF
CDR3 length: 16
J gene: TRBJ2-1
V gene: TRBV11-3

CDR3 protein: CASSTAPGGYTF
CDR3 length: 12
J gene: TRBJ1-2
V gene: TRBV19

CDR3 protein: CASSLGGRGANVLTF
CDR3 length: 15
J gene: TRBJ2-6
V gene: TRBV5-1

CDR3 protein: CSVAGQNTEAFF
CDR3 length: 12
J gene: TRBJ1-1
V gene: TRBV29-1

CDR3 protein: CASSLDLAGGYNEQFF
CDR3 length: 16
J gene: TRBJ2-1
V gene: TRBV11-2

CDR3 protein: CASRPAAASSYNSPLHF
CDR3 length: 17
J gene: TRBJ1-6
V gene: TRBV7-8

CDR3 protein: CASSDSSGGADTQYF
CDR3 length: 15
J gene: TRBJ2-3
V gene: TRBV6-4

CDR3 protein: CASSATSGTDTQYF
CDR3 length: 14
J gene: TRBJ2-3
V gene: TRBV27

CDR3 protein: CASRGWGDYNEQFF
CDR3 length: 14
J gene: TRBJ2-1
V gene: TRBV6-5

CDR3 protein: CASSIAGDSYEQYF
CDR3 length: 14
J gene: TRBJ2-7
V gene: TRBV9

CDR3 protein: CASSSGGRKLFF
CDR3 length: 12
J gene: TRBJ2-2
V gene: TRBV6-2/TRBV6-3

CDR3 protein: CASSRHSQGETQYF
CDR3 length: 14
J gene: TRBJ2-5
V gene: TRBV14